These 26 T cell receptor beta chains were sequenced from one sample in a study. TCRdb re-derived calls from the RT-PCR reads in MiXCR, one entry per CDR3 protein. The sample includes about 680,000 distinct CDR3 sequences, approximately 15% seen only once; the top ten take roughly 4%. Sequenced sample: memory CD4+ T cells from blood. The receptors stem from a female donor in good health, serving as a healthy control.

This clonotype has a handful of counts. The genes are TRBV5-6 and TRBJ2-2; no reliable D call. V gave up 0 bases and J gave up 4 bases, with 13 bases separating them. Germline CDR1 reads SGHDT; CDR2 reads YYEEEE. The CDR3 sequence is 16 residues long. The CDR3 region has the DNA TGTGCCAGCAGCTTGGGTGCGGTACGGAGCACCGGGGAGCTGTTTTTT. Its protein is CASSLGAVRSTGELFF.

Ten or more counts support this clonotype. This chain links TRBV6-5 with TRBJ2-7, with TRBD2 as a possible D gene (6 bases). V gave up 0 bases and J gave up 7 bases, with 10 bases separating them. This CDR3 comprises 13 residues. Germline CDR1 is MNHEY and CDR2 is SVGAGI. The CDR3 DNA is TGTGCCAGCAGTTACTCAGGGGCGGGGGAGCAGTACTTC. Translating gives CASSYSGAGEQYF.

This clonotype came up a few times. V is TRBV10-3 and J is TRBJ2-2, with a possible D match to TRBD2 (5 bases). This CDR3 is built from 11 residues. In germline, CDR1 is ENHRY, CDR2 SYGVKD. The ends were cut back, 7 bases at V and 6 bases at J, with 6 bases in the middle. The CDR3 nucleotides are TGTGCCATCATGGAGGCCGGGGAGCTGTTTTTT. Its translation is CAIMEAGELFF.

This clonotype was seen only a few times. The chain employs TRBV6-1 and TRBJ2-2; no clear D. There are 15 residues in the CDR3. Germline V gene sequence: CDR1 MNHNS, CDR2 SASEGT. Trimming left V 2 bases short and J 5 bases short, with 12 bases between. CDR3 region: CASSETIFGTGELFF. Written as DNA, the CDR3 is TGTGCCAGCAGTGAAACCATTTTCGGGACCGGGGAGCTGTTTTTT.

This clonotype has just a few counts. The CDR3 nucleotides read TGTGCCAGCAGTCCCTGGGGACAGCCAGATACGCAGTATTTT. It specifies CASSPWGQPDTQYF. This sequence joins TRBV27 and TRBJ2-3, with 7 nucleotides matching TRBD1. CDR1 is MNHEY and CDR2 is SMNVEV in the germline V gene (reference sequence). The CDR3 is 14 residues long. With 5 bases clipped from V and 4 bases from J, the junction kept 6 bases outside the gene matches.

This chain uses TRBV20-1 with TRBJ2-5; D remains ambiguous. Germline V gene lookup returns CDR1 DFQATT and CDR2 SNEGSKA (reference sequence). V shed 7 bases and J shed 5 bases, with 11 bases lying between them. The length of the CDR3 is 11 residues. The CDR3 bases are TGCAGTGTCAACCGATGGGAGACCCAGTACTTC. Its protein product is CSVNRWETQYF.

This clonotype was counted only a few times. The chain carries TRBV20-1 and TRBJ2-1; no clear D. Looked up from germline, CDR1 is DFQATT and CDR2 is SNEGSKA (reference sequence). The CDR3 has 13 amino acids. The V gene lost 3 bases and the J gene lost 0 bases, with 6 bases spanning the gap. This chain's CDR3 is CSARVGSYNEQFF. In DNA, the CDR3 is TGCAGTGCTAGGGTCGGCTCCTACAATGAGCAGTTCTTC.

Written as DNA, the CDR3 is TGTGCCAGCAGCGTACTCGGACAGGGTTTCTATGAGCAGTTCTTC. Its translation: CASSVLGQGFYEQFF. The chain uses TRBV9 and TRBJ2-1; 8 nucleotides agree with TRBD1. The junction had 8 bases not matched to a gene; V was cut back by 1 base and J by 8 bases. The CDR3 has 15 residues. Germline-derived CDR1 and CDR2 are SGDLS and YYNGEE.

The sample holds many counts of this clonotype. The rearrangement joins TRBV6-5 to TRBJ1-2; 9 bases are shared with TRBD1. From germline, CDR1 is MNHEY and CDR2 SVGAGI. Losses at the gene ends were 6 bases for V and 8 bases for J; bases not matched to a gene: 13. The CDR3 contains 15 residues. CDR3: CASRPSGQGRWGYTF. As DNA, the CDR3 is TGTGCCAGCAGACCCTCGGGACAGGGTCGATGGGGCTACACCTTC.

This rearrangement joins TRBV27 to TRBJ1-3; D is unresolved. The CDR3 totals 13 residues. V lost 6 bases and J 4 bases, leaving 10 bases between the germline ends. Germline CDR1 MNHEY, CDR2 SMNVEV (reference sequence). The CDR3 coding sequence is TGTGCCAGCAGCCAGTTTTCCGGAAACACCATATATTTT. This translates into CASSQFSGNTIYF.

Ten or more counts support this clonotype. The chain is built from TRBV6-6 and TRBJ1-2, with unresolved D. The germline V gene has CDR1 MNHNY and CDR2 SVGAGI (reference sequence). The CDR3 has 13 amino acids. V was trimmed by 6 bases and J by 0 bases, leaving 8 bases between them. The CDR3 region is CASSYGANYGYTF. The CDR3 coding sequence is TGTGCCAGCAGCTACGGGGCTAACTATGGCTACACCTTC.

The chain employs TRBV3-1 and TRBJ2-2; TRBD2 matches 10 bases. The ends lost 7 bases at V and 1 base at J; junction bases unmatched: 3. CDR3 length: 15 residues. The germline CDR1 and CDR2 sequences are LGHDT and YNNKEL (reference sequence). The CDR3 reads CASTVAGGNTGELFF. The CDR3 DNA reads TGTGCCAGCACCGTAGCGGGGGGGAACACCGGGGAGCTGTTTTTT.

This sequence joins TRBV27 and TRBJ2-7; TRBD2 is a possible D gene (6 bases). The CDR3 spans 18 residues. Germline values: CDR1 MNHEY, CDR2 SMNVEV (reference sequence). Trimming took off 2 bases at V and 2 bases at J, with 22 bases between the two ends. The chain's CDR3 is CASSLMGRGLGGPYEQYF. In DNA form, the CDR3 reads TGTGCCAGCAGTTTAATGGGCCGGGGCCTGGGGGGACCCTACGAGCAGTACTTC.

The gene calls are TRBV9 and TRBJ2-1; perhaps TRBD2 as D (6 bases). The CDR3 is 16 residues long. The germline V gene has CDR1 SGDLS and CDR2 YYNGEE. V shed 0 bases and J shed 3 bases, with 13 bases lying between them. CDR3 protein: CASSVGIAEGYNEQFF. In DNA, the CDR3 is TGTGCCAGCAGCGTAGGAATAGCGGAGGGCTACAATGAGCAGTTCTTC. Together with reference TRBV9 and TRBJ2-1, the CDR3 gives the full variable domain: DSGVTQTPKHLITATGQRVTLRCSPRSGDLSVYWYQQSLDQGLQFLIQYYNGEERAKGNILERFSAQQFPDLHSELNLSSLELGDSALYFCASSVGIAEGYNEQFFGPGTRLTVL.

This clonotype was observed a handful of times. The chain combines TRBV5-4 with TRBJ2-1, with 7 bases identical to TRBD2. Germline CDR1 SGHNT, CDR2 YYREEE (reference sequence). The CDR3 loop spans 15 amino acids. The J segment lost 0 bases and the V segment lost 4 bases, leaving 4 bases of the junction unmatched. CDR3 sequence reads: CASSGGGPSYNEQFF. CDR3 in DNA: TGTGCCAGCAGCGGGGGAGGGCCCTCCTACAATGAGCAGTTCTTC.

V usage is TRBV20-1 and J usage is TRBJ2-7; D possibly uses TRBD1 or TRBD2 (5 bases each). Germline lookup yields CDR1 DFQATT and CDR2 SNEGSKA (reference sequence). V was clipped by 3 bases and J by 3 bases, with 15 bases between them. The CDR3 extends over 14 amino acids. CDR3 sequence (DNA): TGCAGTGCTAGCCTTATCGGGGCCCACTACGAGCAGTACTTC. Translation: CSASLIGAHYEQYF.

This clonotype was seen only a few times. The chain uses TRBV20-1 and TRBJ2-1; 7 bases fit TRBD2. Germline-derived CDR1 and CDR2 are DFQATT and SNEGSKA (reference sequence). The V and J ends lost 3 bases and 5 bases, in that order; junction bases with no gene match: 7. CDR3 size: 14 residues. The CDR3 nucleotides read TGCAGTGCTAGGTCCAGCGGGAACGACAATGAGCAGTTCTTC. Translation gives CSARSSGNDNEQFF.

This clonotype occurred a few times. The chain joins TRBV11-2 to TRBJ2-7, with D possibly being TRBD1 (6 bases). Between the trimmed V and J ends, which lost 5 bases and 3 bases, there was a span of 17 bases. The CDR3 is made up of 15 amino acids. Germline V gene sequence: CDR1 SGHAT, CDR2 FQNNGV. In DNA form, the CDR3 reads TGTGCCAGCAGCCCTCAGGGCAGGGGAAACTACGAGCAGTACTTC. As protein: CASSPQGRGNYEQYF.

In its sample, this clonotype was seen many times. The chain has TRBV7-2 and TRBJ2-3; D may correspond to TRBD1 or TRBD2 (5 bases each). The CDR3 is made up of 16 amino acids. CDR1 is SGHTA and CDR2 is FQGNSA in the germline V gene. V dropped 5 bases and J dropped 4 bases, with 19 bases sitting between them. The CDR3: CASSRQSLLSADTQYF. CDR3 in DNA: TGTGCCAGCAGCCGACAGTCTCTTCTTAGCGCAGATACGCAGTATTTT. Looking up the rest from reference TRBV7-2 and TRBJ2-3 gives the full variable domain: GAGVSQSPSNKVTEKGKDVELRCDPISGHTALYWYRQSLGQGLEFLIYFQGNSAPDKSGLPSDRFSAERTGGSVSTLTIQRTQQEDSAVYLCASSRQSLLSADTQYFGPGTRLTVL.

J is TRBJ2-1 and V is TRBV12-3 or TRBV12-4, with D perhaps TRBD2 (5 bases). The CDR3 is 13 amino acids. Trimming shortened V by 11 bases and J by 4 bases, and 15 bases separated the two germline ends. The CDR3 is CALASGTYNEQFF. The CDR3 bases are TGTGCCCTGGCCAGCGGAACATACAATGAGCAGTTCTTC.

This clonotype showed up many times. CDR3: CASVRGTEAFF. CDR3 DNA: TGTGCCAGCGTTCGGGGGACTGAAGCTTTCTTT. The rearrangement uses TRBV6-2 or TRBV6-3 and TRBJ1-1; TRBD1 might be the D (5 bases). Germline loops: CDR1 MNHEY, CDR2 SVGEGT. The length of the CDR3 is 11 residues. Between the trimmed V and J ends, which lost 8 bases and 5 bases, there was a span of 9 bases.

This chain joins TRBV5-4 and TRBJ1-1; D not resolved. Looked up from germline, CDR1 is SGHNT and CDR2 is YYREEE (reference sequence). The CDR3 is 14 residues long. Deletions cut 0 bases from V and 4 bases from J, with 10 bases between. CDR3 in amino acids: CASSLGGLRTEAFF. In DNA form, the CDR3 reads TGTGCCAGCAGCTTGGGGGGATTACGCACTGAAGCTTTCTTT.

This clonotype showed up just a few times. This chain uses TRBV20-1 with TRBJ2-3; 11 bases agree with TRBD2. Germline V gene data show CDR1 as DFQATT and CDR2 as SNEGSKA (reference sequence). Trimming cost V 3 bases and J 6 bases; bases outside gene matches: 14. This CDR3 is built from 17 residues. The CDR3 sequence is CSARVMASGRRADTQYF. In nucleotides, the CDR3 is TGCAGTGCTAGGGTGATGGCTAGCGGGAGGAGGGCGGATACGCAGTATTTT.

The chain joins TRBV7-3 to TRBJ1-1; a weak D match, TRBD1 (5 bases). This CDR3 is 14 amino acids long. Trimming stripped 4 bases from V and 2 bases from J, with 11 bases between. Germline V gives CDR1 SGHTA, CDR2 FQGTGA. The CDR3 region is CASSWQGDNTEAFF. Here the CDR3 DNA reads TGTGCCAGCAGCTGGCAGGGTGATAACACTGAAGCTTTCTTT.

Many counts were recorded for this clonotype. The rearrangement uses TRBV3-1 and TRBJ2-6, with 8 bases aligning to TRBD1. J was trimmed by 2 bases and V by 4 bases; bases with no gene match: 1. The CDR3 spans 15 residues. The germline CDR1 and CDR2 sequences are LGHDT and YNNKEL (reference sequence). For the CDR3, the DNA is TGTGCCAGCAGCCCGGACAGGGCTGGGGCCAACGTCCTGACTTTC. Translated: CASSPDRAGANVLTF.

The V and J genes are TRBV2 and TRBJ2-1, with 13 bases lining up with TRBD2. This CDR3 is 15 amino acids long. V shed 6 bases and J 7 bases; nucleotides not matched to a gene: 6. Germline V gene sequence: CDR1 SNHLY, CDR2 FYNNEI. CDR3 nucleotide sequence: TGTGCCAGCAGCCGGACTAGCGGGAGTGGTAATGAGCAGTTCTTC. It is translated as CASSRTSGSGNEQFF.